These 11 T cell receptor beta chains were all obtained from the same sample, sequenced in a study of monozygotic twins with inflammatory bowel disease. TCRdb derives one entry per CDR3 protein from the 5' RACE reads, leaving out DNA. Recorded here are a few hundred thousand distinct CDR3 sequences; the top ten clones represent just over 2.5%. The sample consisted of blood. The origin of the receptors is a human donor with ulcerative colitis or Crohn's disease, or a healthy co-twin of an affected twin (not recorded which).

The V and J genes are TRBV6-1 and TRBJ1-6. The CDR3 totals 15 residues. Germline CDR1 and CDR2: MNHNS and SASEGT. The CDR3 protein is CASSEAKGLRSPLHF.

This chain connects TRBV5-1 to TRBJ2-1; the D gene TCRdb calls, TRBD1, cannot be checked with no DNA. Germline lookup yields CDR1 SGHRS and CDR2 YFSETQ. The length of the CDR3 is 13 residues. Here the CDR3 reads CASSTQVMNKQFF.

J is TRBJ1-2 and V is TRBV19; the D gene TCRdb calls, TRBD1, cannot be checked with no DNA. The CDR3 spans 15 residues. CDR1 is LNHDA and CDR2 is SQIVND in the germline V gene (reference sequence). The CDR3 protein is CASGSLARHNYGYTF.

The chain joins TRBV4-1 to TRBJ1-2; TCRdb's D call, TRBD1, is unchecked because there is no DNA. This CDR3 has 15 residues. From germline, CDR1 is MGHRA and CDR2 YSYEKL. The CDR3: CASSQDTRDSYGYTF.

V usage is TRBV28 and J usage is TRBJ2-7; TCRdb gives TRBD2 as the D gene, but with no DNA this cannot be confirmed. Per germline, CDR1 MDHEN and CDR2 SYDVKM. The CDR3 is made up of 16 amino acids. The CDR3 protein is CASTLRGQTRAYEQYF.

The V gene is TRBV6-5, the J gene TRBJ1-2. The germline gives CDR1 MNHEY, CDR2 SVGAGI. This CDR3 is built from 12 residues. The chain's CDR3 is CASGEGYWGYTF.

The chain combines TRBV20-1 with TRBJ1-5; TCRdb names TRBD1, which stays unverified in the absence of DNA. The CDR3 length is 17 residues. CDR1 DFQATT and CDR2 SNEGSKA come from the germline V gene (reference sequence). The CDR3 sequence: CSARVAREILRNQPQHF.

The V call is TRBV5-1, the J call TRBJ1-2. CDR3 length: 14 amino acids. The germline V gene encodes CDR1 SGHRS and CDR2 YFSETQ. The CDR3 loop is CASSLEAENYGYTF.

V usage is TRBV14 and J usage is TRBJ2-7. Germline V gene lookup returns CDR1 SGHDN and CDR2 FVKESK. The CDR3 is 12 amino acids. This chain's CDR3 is CASSPHGYEQYF.

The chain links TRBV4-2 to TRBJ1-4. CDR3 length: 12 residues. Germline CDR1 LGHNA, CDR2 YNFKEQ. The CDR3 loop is CASSQDVRSLFF.

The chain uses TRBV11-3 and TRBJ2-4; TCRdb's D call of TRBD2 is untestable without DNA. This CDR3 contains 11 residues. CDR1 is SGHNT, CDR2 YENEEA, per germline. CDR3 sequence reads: CAVDERDIQYF.